The clone carrying this T cell receptor (beta chain) appeared once. Antigen: not known. The data derive from a study of cytomegalovirus exposure and HLA in healthy donors. Germline V gives CDR1 MDHEN, CDR2 SYDVKM. The CDR3 is 15 residues long. Unmatched junction bases numbered 9, after V lost 5 bases and J lost 6 bases. The primer mix had 60 Vbeta and 13 Jbeta primers. Sequencing used immunoSEQ multiplex PCR; TCRdb keeps in-frame clones, though not all of them. The table includes tens of thousands of clones, more than 60% detected once. Those who donated were healthy bone marrow donors. General study findings and limits: Analyzed later, association rates of TCRs varied across HLA loci, with DRB1 most and HLA-C fewest. Available immune exposure information was restricted to CMV serostatus only. The majority of CMV-associated TCR beta chains were reported as apparently HLA-restricted in a later analysis.

The chain employs TRBV28 and TRBJ1-5; 8 positions match TRBD1. The sequence came from a man between 35 and 55 years old in good health and CMV-seronegative. The sequenced sample consisted of PBMCs. The CDR3 spells CASSTRTGQGQPQHF. The CDR3 nucleotides are TGTGCCAGCAGTACCCGGACAGGGCAGGGTCAGCCCCAGCATTTT.